This TCR beta chain was retrieved from a study of blood T cell repertoires in COVID-19. Across the study: PBMCs, B-cell-depleted T cells, or T cells were the source of the cDNA or gDNA that made up the material.

Data came from immunoSEQ multiplex PCR; TCRdb stores just in-frame clones and leaves some out. Among a few hundred thousand clones listed, approximately 89% were seen once. The ends lost 2 bases at V and 3 bases at J; junction bases unmatched: 4. The germline gives CDR1 GTSNPN, CDR2 SVGIG (reference sequence). This CDR3 is 14 amino acids long. Sequenced: PBMCs or T cells enriched from blood (not recorded which). The receptor's source is a man aged 30 to 39 who had recovered from COVID-19. V usage is TRBV30 and J usage is TRBJ2-5; 9 bases are a match to TRBD1. The chain's CDR3 is CAWSSGQGKETQYF. The CDR3 nucleotides are TGTGCCTGGAGTTCGGGACAGGGAAAAGAGACCCAGTACTTC. The variable domain in full, with the rest retrieved from reference TRBV30 and TRBJ2-5, is SQTIHQWPATLVQPVGSPLSLECTVEGTSNPNLYWYRQAAGRGLQLLFYSVGIGQISSEVPQNLSASRPQDRQFILSSKKLLLSDSGFYLCAWSSGQGKETQYFGPGTRLLVL.